The clone carrying this T cell receptor beta chain was detected many times. Roughly three months, about 14 weeks, into antiretroviral therapy, follow-up blood was collected. Whole blood was used without fractionation, so all unsorted peripheral T cells were included. Reverse transcription used 500 to 550 ng RNA and constant-region primers for alpha and beta. Alpha and beta chain libraries were made separately by chain-specific third strand synthesis with multiplexing indices. A short first PCR added P5 and P7 adapter elements and a second index. TCRdb fed the 5' RACE reads into MiXCR, producing one record per CDR3 protein. The table includes about 15,000 distinct CDR3 sequences, 10% to 15% detected once. These data originate in a study of HIV-infected patients and healthy controls. Losses at the gene ends were 4 bases for V and 2 bases for J; bases not matched to a gene: 4. CDR3 length: 15 amino acids. The V gene's germline CDR1 is LGHNA and CDR2 YNFKEQ.

The source was blood, collected during antiretroviral therapy. This receptor was obtained from an adult with HIV infection. The donor label of this sample is uncertain. The chain carries TRBV4-2 and TRBJ2-1; TRBD1 agrees at 8 bases. The CDR3 reads CASSRDRGTYNEQFF. The CDR3 coding sequence is TGTGCCAGCAGCCGCGACAGGGGTACCTACAATGAGCAGTTCTTC.